This T cell receptor beta chain was obtained from a study of blood T cell repertoires in COVID-19. Study summary: Some COVID-19 samples were acute and others convalescent; all came from the United States, Italy and Spain. The cDNA or gDNA used as material had been derived from T cells, B-cell-depleted T cells, or PBMCs.

V was pared by 4 bases and J by 7 bases, with 10 bases between. This CDR3 is 12 amino acids long. Germline CDR1 and CDR2: MNHEY and SVGAGI. In the original processing: Reference gene primer amplification yielded estimated nucleated cell counts. Only in-frame clones appear in the TCRdb table, and some are missing; sequencing was by immunoSEQ multiplex PCR. V and J calls and clone size come straight from that table; D and trimming were deduced from the DNA. Of more than 60,000 clones listed, around 72% are singletons. The gene calls are TRBV6-5 and TRBJ1-2, with D possibly matching TRBD1 (6 bases). Material: peripheral blood. This receptor was obtained from a human donor with acute or convalescent COVID-19. The donor label of this sample is uncertain. CDR3 in amino acids: CASSSRGGGYTF. The DNA of the CDR3 is TGTGCCAGCAGTTCGAGGGGGGGTGGCTACACCTTC.